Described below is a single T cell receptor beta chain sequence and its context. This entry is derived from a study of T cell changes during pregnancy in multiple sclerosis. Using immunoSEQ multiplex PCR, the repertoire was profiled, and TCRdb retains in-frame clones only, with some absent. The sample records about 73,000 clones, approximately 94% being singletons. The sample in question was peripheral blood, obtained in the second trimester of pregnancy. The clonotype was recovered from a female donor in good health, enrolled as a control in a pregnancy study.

The CDR3 sequence is CASSSGRGQSSGANVLTF. DNA of the CDR3: TGTGCCAGCAGCTCCGGCCGGGGACAAAGCTCTGGGGCCAACGTCCTGACTTTC. This rearrangement joins TRBV7-9 to TRBJ2-6, with D possibly TRBD1 on 6 matching bases. Germline V gives CDR1 SEHNR, CDR2 FQNEAQ (reference sequence). This CDR3 has 18 residues. Trimming took 4 bases from V and 0 from J, leaving 16 bases between them.